These 11 T cell receptor beta chains originate from one sample sequenced in a study of PD-1 blockade in classical Hodgkin lymphoma. Measured with immunoSEQ multiplex PCR; TCRdb has only the in-frame clones, and not every one. The data show tens of thousands of clones, under 95% seen once. The patients all showed relapse after autologous stem cell transplantation, while their brentuximab vedotin exposure varied. The source was peripheral blood mononuclear cells (PBMCs), collected at baseline. Receptors originate from a human donor with classical Hodgkin lymphoma.

The chain couples TRBV20-1 to TRBJ2-1; D uncertain. This CDR3 spans 9 amino acids. V lost 5 bases and J 10 bases, leaving 6 bases between the germline ends. In germline, CDR1 is DFQATT, CDR2 SNEGSKA (reference sequence). The CDR3 reads CSASGEQFF. CDR3 in DNA: TGCAGTGCTTCCGGGGAGCAGTTCTTC.

CDR3 amino acids: CASSRISGANVLTF. The DNA for the CDR3 is TGTGCCAGCAGCCGAATCTCTGGGGCCAACGTCCTGACTTTC. The rearrangement links TRBV21-1 to TRBJ2-6. TRBV21-1 is a pseudogene segment. The CDR3 has 14 amino acids.

The chain joins TRBV2 to TRBJ2-3, with 11 bases fitting TRBD2. The germline V gene has CDR1 SNHLY and CDR2 FYNNEI. Unmatched junction bases numbered 12, after V lost 6 bases and J lost 1 base. This CDR3 is 18 amino acids long. For the CDR3, the DNA is TGTGCCAGCAGAGGGGGACTAGCGGCAGACTGGGGCACAGATACGCAGTATTTT. Translating gives CASRGGLAADWGTDTQYF.

The chain combines TRBV9 with TRBJ2-3, with 9 bases aligning to TRBD2. V was pared by 0 bases and J by 4 bases, with 6 bases of the junction left unmatched. Germline V lookup: CDR1 SGDLS, CDR2 YYNGEE. The CDR3 has 16 residues. The DNA of the CDR3 is TGTGCCAGCAGCGTAGCGGCGGGGGGGCCAGCAGATACGCAGTATTTT. This translates into CASSVAAGGPADTQYF.

This rearrangement joins TRBV19 to TRBJ1-1; TRBD1 is a possible D gene (5 bases). This CDR3 has 14 amino acids. Trimming removed 3 bases at V and 1 base at J, with 9 bases between. CDR1 and CDR2 from the germline V gene are LNHDA and SQIVND (reference sequence). The CDR3 spells CASSIGAPNTEAFF. The CDR3 DNA sequence: TGTGCCAGTAGTATCGGGGCCCCGAACACTGAAGCTTTCTTT. The whole variable domain, remainder taken from reference TRBV19 and TRBJ1-1, is DGGITQSPKYLFRKEGQNVTLSCEQNLNHDAMYWYRQDPGQGLRLIYYSQIVNDFQKGDIAEGYSVSREKKESFPLTVTSAQKNPTAFYLCASSIGAPNTEAFFGQGTRLTVV.

V gene TRBV13 combines with J gene TRBJ1-1, with D perhaps matching TRBD1 (5 bases). With 1 base removed from V and 0 bases from J, the gap between germline ends came to 12 bases. This CDR3 has 16 residues. Germline-derived CDR1 and CDR2 are PRHDT and FYEKMQ (reference sequence). The CDR3 protein is CASSLESGNMNTEAFF. DNA for the CDR3: TGTGCCAGCAGCTTAGAGTCAGGGAATATGAACACTGAAGCTTTCTTT. The full variable domain, completed using reference TRBV13 and TRBJ1-1, is AAGVIQSPRHLIKEKRETATLKCYPIPRHDTVYWYQQGPGQDPQFLISFYEKMQSDKGSIPDRFSAQQFSDYHSELNMSSLELGDSALYFCASSLESGNMNTEAFFGQGTRLTVV.

In this sample, this clone turned up once. This rearrangement joins TRBV27 to TRBJ1-2; tentative D call: TRBD1 (5 bases). In germline, CDR1 is MNHEY, CDR2 SMNVEV (reference sequence). V was shortened by 5 bases and J by 4 bases, with 14 bases between the two germline ends. The CDR3 length is 14 residues. CDR3 DNA: TGTGCCAGCAGTAAGGGGTACCCGGGCTATGGCTACACCTTC. Amino acid sequence: CASSKGYPGYGYTF.

The V call is TRBV5-4, the J call TRBJ2-1, with 7 bases lining up with TRBD2. In germline, CDR1 is SGHNT, CDR2 YYREEE (reference sequence). V lost 4 bases, J lost 3 bases, and 7 bases stayed unmatched. The CDR3 loop spans 15 amino acids. CDR3 DNA: TGTGCCAGCAGCCTGCCGAGCGGGGACTACAATGAGCAGTTCTTC. Translated, it gives CASSLPSGDYNEQFF.

CDR3 coding DNA: TGTGCCAGCAGTGTTAACAGCTTCAACTATGGCTACACCTTC. It translates to CASSVNSFNYGYTF. The chain links TRBV6-1 to TRBJ1-2; D call uncertain. The length of the CDR3 is 14 residues. In germline, CDR1 is MNHNS, CDR2 SASEGT. Deletions cut 4 bases from V and 2 bases from J, with 11 bases between.

The chain joins TRBV27 to TRBJ1-1; D not certain. The ends were cut back, 6 bases at V and 5 bases at J, with 13 bases in the middle. The germline CDR1 and CDR2 sequences are MNHEY and SMNVEV (reference sequence). CDR3 size: 13 residues. CDR3 nucleotide sequence: TGTGCCAGCAGCGGTTCGGGAGAGACTGAAGCTTTCTTT. Protein sequence: CASSGSGETEAFF.

V is TRBV2 and J is TRBJ1-5; 7 bases align to TRBD1. CDR3 length: 19 residues. The germline gives CDR1 SNHLY, CDR2 FYNNEI. With V trimmed by 3 bases and J by 0 bases, 14 bases remained unmatched. The CDR3 nucleotides read TGTGCCAGCAGTGATTTCGGGCGGCAGGGGGGAGATAGCAATCAGCCCCAGCATTTT. This translates into CASSDFGRQGGDSNQPQHF.